One and the same sample provided the 2 T cell receptor beta chains below, sequenced in a study of blood T cell repertoires in COVID-19. TCRdb keeps only in-frame clones here, not all; method: immunoSEQ multiplex PCR. The data contain roughly 130,000 clones, roughly 83% of them seen just once; the ten biggest clones take up 9.5% to 15%. Sequences were obtained from peripheral blood. The receptor source for this set is a woman aged 25 to 39 who had recovered from COVID-19.

The gene calls are TRBV12-3 or TRBV12-4 and TRBJ1-5, with D hard to call. Trimming shortened V by 2 bases and J by 5 bases, and 4 bases separated the two germline ends. This CDR3 has 12 residues. Written as DNA, the CDR3 is TGTGCCAGCAGTTTAAGCCATCAGCCCCAGCATTTT. Residues: CASSLSHQPQHF.

This chain joins TRBV3-1 (or the pseudogene TRBV3-2) and TRBJ2-4; maybe TRBD2 (6 bases). Germline-derived CDR1 and CDR2 are LGHDT and YNNKEL (reference sequence). This CDR3 region has 14 residues. Trimming pared 4 bases from V and 1 base from J, leaving 8 bases between. CDR3 region: CASSLGGAKNIQYF. CDR3 sequence (DNA): TGTGCCAGCAGCCTGGGGGGTGCCAAAAACATTCAGTACTTC.